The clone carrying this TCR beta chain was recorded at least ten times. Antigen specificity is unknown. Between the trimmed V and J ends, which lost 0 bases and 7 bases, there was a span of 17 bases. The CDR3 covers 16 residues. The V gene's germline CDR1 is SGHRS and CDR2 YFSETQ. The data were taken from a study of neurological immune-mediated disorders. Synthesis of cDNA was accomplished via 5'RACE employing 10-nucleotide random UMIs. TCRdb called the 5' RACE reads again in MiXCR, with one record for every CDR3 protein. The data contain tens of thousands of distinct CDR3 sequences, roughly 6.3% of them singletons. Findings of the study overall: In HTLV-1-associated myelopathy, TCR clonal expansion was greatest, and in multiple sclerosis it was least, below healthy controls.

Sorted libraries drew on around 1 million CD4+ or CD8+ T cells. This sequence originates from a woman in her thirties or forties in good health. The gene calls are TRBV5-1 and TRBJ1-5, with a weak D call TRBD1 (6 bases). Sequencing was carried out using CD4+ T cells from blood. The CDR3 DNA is TGCGCCAGCAGCTTGGGGGACAAGATGGGTGTACAGCCCCAGCATTTT. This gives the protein CASSLGDKMGVQPQHF. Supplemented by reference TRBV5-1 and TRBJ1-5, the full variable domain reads KAGVTQTPRYLIKTRGQQVTLSCSPISGHRSVSWYQQTPGQGLQFLFEYFSETQRNKGNFPGRFSGRQFSNSRSEMNVSTLELGDSALYLCASSLGDKMGVQPQHFGDGTRLSIL.